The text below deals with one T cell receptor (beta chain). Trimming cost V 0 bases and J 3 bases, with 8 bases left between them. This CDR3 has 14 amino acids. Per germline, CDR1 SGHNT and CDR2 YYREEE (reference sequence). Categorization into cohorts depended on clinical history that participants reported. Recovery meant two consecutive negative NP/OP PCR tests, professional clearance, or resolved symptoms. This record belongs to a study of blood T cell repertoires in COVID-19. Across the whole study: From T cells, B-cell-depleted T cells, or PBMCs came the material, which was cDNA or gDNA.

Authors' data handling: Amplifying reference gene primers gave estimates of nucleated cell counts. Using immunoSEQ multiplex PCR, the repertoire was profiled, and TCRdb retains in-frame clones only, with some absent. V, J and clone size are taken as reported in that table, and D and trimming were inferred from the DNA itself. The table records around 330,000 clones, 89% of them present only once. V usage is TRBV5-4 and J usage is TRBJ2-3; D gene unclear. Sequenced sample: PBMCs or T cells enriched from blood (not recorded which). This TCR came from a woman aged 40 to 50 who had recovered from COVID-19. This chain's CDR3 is CASSLGGATDTQYF. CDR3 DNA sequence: TGTGCCAGCAGCTTGGGAGGCGCGACAGATACGCAGTATTTT.